These 30 T cell receptor beta chains were sequenced from one sample in a study of identical twins. TCRdb fed the 5' RACE reads into MiXCR, producing one record per CDR3 protein. The sample consists of hundreds of thousands of distinct CDR3 sequences, around 7.4% of them appearing once. This sample was shared with a second study, whose subject was yellow fever vaccine responses in identical twins.

The sequencing sample was made of PBMCs. The receptor set was obtained from a young woman in good health.

Ten or more counts support this clonotype. The chain links TRBV20-1 to TRBJ1-1, with 8 nucleotides matching TRBD1. Germline V gene sequence: CDR1 DFQATT, CDR2 SNEGSKA (reference sequence). CDR3 length equals 13 residues. The V and J ends lost 5 bases and 1 base, in that order; junction bases with no gene match: 3. CDR3 sequence: CSAGTGGNTEAFF. The CDR3 DNA follows: TGCAGTGCTGGAACAGGGGGGAACACTGAAGCTTTCTTT.

This clonotype was counted between two and nine times. The chain links TRBV20-1 to TRBJ2-7, with D tentatively TRBD2 (6 bases). Per the germline V gene, CDR1 is DFQATT and CDR2 is SNEGSKA (reference sequence). CDR3 length equals 14 residues. Trimming pared 5 bases from V and 7 bases from J, leaving 21 bases between. The CDR3 loop is CSAGVAEEGLEQYF. The CDR3, as DNA: TGCAGTGCTGGCGTAGCGGAAGAGGGGTTGGAGCAGTACTTC.

This clonotype was picked up a small number of times. The V gene is TRBV9, the J gene TRBJ2-1; 11 bases agree with TRBD2. Germline CDR1 is SGDLS and CDR2 is YYNGEE. CDR3 length: 14 residues. The trim removed 2 bases at V and 9 bases at J, leaving 4 bases unmatched. Here the CDR3 reads CASSVSGRAGEQFF. The CDR3 DNA is TGTGCCAGCAGCGTTAGCGGGAGGGCCGGTGAGCAGTTCTTC.

The chain uses TRBV9 and TRBJ2-2; 9 nucleotides align to TRBD1. CDR1 and CDR2 from the germline V gene are SGDLS and YYNGEE. The CDR3 is made up of 16 amino acids. The ends lost 4 bases at V and 2 bases at J; junction bases unmatched: 6. The CDR3, as DNA: TGTGCCAGCAGCAGATACAGGGGGCCCAACACCGGGGAGCTGTTTTTT. Its translation: CASSRYRGPNTGELFF. Together with reference TRBV9 and TRBJ2-2, the CDR3 gives the full variable domain: DSGVTQTPKHLITATGQRVTLRCSPRSGDLSVYWYQQSLDQGLQFLIQYYNGEERAKGNILERFSAQQFPDLHSELNLSSLELGDSALYFCASSRYRGPNTGELFFGEGSRLTVL.

The chain is built from TRBV6-5 and TRBJ2-3, with unresolved D. In germline, CDR1 is MNHEY, CDR2 SVGAGI. V was pared by 2 bases and J by 1 base, with 16 bases between. This CDR3 is 17 amino acids long. The CDR3 protein is CASSYTALPAGTDTQYF. CDR3 in DNA: TGTGCCAGCAGTTACACTGCATTGCCGGCGGGCACAGATACGCAGTATTTT.

The sample holds a few counts of this clonotype. The rearrangement uses TRBV12-3 or TRBV12-4 and TRBJ2-3; 11 nucleotides align to TRBD2. CDR3 length: 16 amino acids. Trimming took 1 base from V and 3 from J; bases not matched to a gene: 3. The CDR3, as DNA: TGTGCCAGCAGTTTAGTACTAGCGGGAGTTACAGATACGCAGTATTTT. Encoded protein: CASSLVLAGVTDTQYF.

The genes are TRBV12-3 or TRBV12-4 and TRBJ2-3, with 8 bases fitting TRBD2. With 3 bases clipped from V and 5 bases from J, the junction kept 10 bases outside the gene matches. The CDR3 spans 16 residues. The CDR3 region is CASSLGYREGRDTQYF. DNA for the CDR3: TGTGCCAGCAGTTTGGGCTACCGGGAGGGTAGAGATACGCAGTATTTT.

This clonotype was observed a handful of times. The rearrangement joins TRBV4-1 to TRBJ2-1; TRBD2 matches 12 bases. This CDR3 is 17 amino acids long. V shed 0 bases and J 10 bases; nucleotides not matched to a gene: 10. Per germline, CDR1 MGHRA and CDR2 YSYEKL. CDR3 sequence: CASSQDRTSGTSGEQFF. The CDR3 nucleotides are TGCGCCAGCAGCCAAGATAGGACTAGCGGGACCTCGGGAGAGCAGTTCTTC.

This clonotype was found many times. The chain couples TRBV20-1 to TRBJ2-1, with TRBD2 matching 11 bases. The CDR3 spans 18 residues. Germline lookup yields CDR1 DFQATT and CDR2 SNEGSKA (reference sequence). Unmatched junction bases numbered 13, after V lost 6 bases and J lost 0 bases. The CDR3 sequence: CSAAGLAGGSLSYNEQFF. The CDR3 bases are TGCAGTGCCGCCGGCCTAGCGGGGGGCTCTCTCTCCTACAATGAGCAGTTCTTC.

This clonotype was found many times. This rearrangement joins TRBV10-3 to TRBJ2-1; tentative D call: TRBD1 (5 bases). Germline V lookup: CDR1 ENHRY, CDR2 SYGVKD. The CDR3 runs 12 residues. V was trimmed by 10 bases and J by 5 bases, leaving 12 bases between them. CDR3 DNA sequence: TGTGCCACCGCCCAGGGTCACAATGAGCAGTTCTTC. Residues: CATAQGHNEQFF.

This clonotype was counted ten times or more. The chain carries TRBV15 and TRBJ2-3; no clear D. The germline CDR1 and CDR2 sequences are LNHNV and YYDKDF (reference sequence). The length of the CDR3 is 15 residues. Trimming removed 0 bases from V and 0 bases from J, with 7 bases in between. CDR3 amino acids: CATSRDLSSTDTQYF. CDR3 nucleotide sequence: TGTGCCACCAGCAGAGATCTGAGTAGCACAGATACGCAGTATTTT.

In this sample, this clonotype turned up many times. J is TRBJ2-3 and V is TRBV12-3 or TRBV12-4; D is ambiguous. The V end lost 6 bases, the J end lost 0 bases, and 10 bases lay between the germline ends. The CDR3 runs to 14 residues. The CDR3 region is CASRPAQSTDTQYF. The CDR3 nucleotides read TGTGCCAGCAGGCCAGCGCAGAGCACAGATACGCAGTATTTT.

This clonotype was picked up many times. The rearrangement links TRBV5-1 to TRBJ2-1; D might be TRBD1 or TRBD2, each matching 5 bases. Germline V lookup: CDR1 SGHRS, CDR2 YFSETQ. Deletions cut 5 bases from V and 0 bases from J, with 12 bases between. The CDR3 contains 15 residues. As DNA, the CDR3 is TGCGCCAGCAGGGGGGTACCAAGCTCCTACAATGAGCAGTTCTTC. This translates into CASRGVPSSYNEQFF.

The chain has TRBV7-7 and TRBJ2-2, with a weak D call TRBD2 (6 bases). The CDR3 consists of 16 residues. V was clipped by 1 base and J by 4 bases, with 13 bases between them. CDR1 and CDR2 from the germline V gene are SSHAT and FNYEAQ (reference sequence). The CDR3 sequence is CASSLVSGVSTGELFF. In nucleotides, the CDR3 is TGTGCCAGCAGCTTAGTTTCGGGGGTTAGCACCGGGGAGCTGTTTTTT.

This clonotype showed up many times. This chain links TRBV6-4 with TRBJ2-1, with TRBD1 identical over 7 bases. This CDR3 is 16 amino acids long. The J segment lost 5 bases and the V segment lost 3 bases, leaving 10 bases of the junction unmatched. Germline V lookup: CDR1 MRHNA, CDR2 SNTAGT. CDR3 DNA sequence: TGTGCCAGCAGTGAAAGCGTAAAGACAGGGAACAATGAGCAGTTCTTC. Protein: CASSESVKTGNNEQFF.

A few counts support this clonotype. This sequence may be a read error, since a much larger clone differs from it by one base. The rearrangement uses TRBV3-1 and TRBJ2-5, with no clear D. The V gene's germline CDR1 is LGHDT and CDR2 YNNKEL (reference sequence). Deletions cut 2 bases from V and 5 bases from J, with 3 bases between. The CDR3 has 11 amino acids. The CDR3 DNA follows: TGTGCCAGCAGCCAATGGGAGACCCAGTACTTC. Translated, it gives CASSQWETQYF.

This clonotype turned up a few times. The chain has TRBV6-5 and TRBJ1-1, with 7 positions matching TRBD1. The germline CDR1 and CDR2 sequences are MNHEY and SVGAGI. Trimming cost V 2 bases and J 7 bases; bases outside gene matches: 4. CDR3 length: 13 residues. The CDR3 DNA reads as TGTGCCAGCAGTTACCAGGGGGGGGATGAAGCTTTCTTT. It is translated as CASSYQGGDEAFF.

This clonotype was recorded a few times. The chain joins TRBV28 to TRBJ2-1; D possibly uses TRBD1 or TRBD2 (6 bases each). V lost 2 bases and J lost 9, with 11 bases in between. The CDR3 loop spans 13 amino acids. Germline V gives CDR1 MDHEN, CDR2 SYDVKM. The CDR3 DNA sequence: TGTGCCAGCAGTTTAACCAGGGGAGGTGAGCAGTTCTTC. This encodes CASSLTRGGEQFF. Based on the CDR3 plus reference TRBV28 and TRBJ2-1, the full variable domain is DVKVTQSSRYLVKRTGEKVFLECVQDMDHENMFWYRQDPGLGLRLIYFSYDVKMKEKGDIPEGYSVSREKKERFSLILESASTNQTSMYLCASSLTRGGEQFFGPGTRLTVL.

This clonotype showed up just a few times. J is TRBJ2-5 and V is TRBV7-9; 7 nucleotides align to TRBD1. Germline V gene data show CDR1 as SEHNR and CDR2 as FQNEAQ (reference sequence). V shed 6 bases, J shed 1 base, and the junction held 8 bases outside the gene matches. This CDR3 contains 15 residues. The CDR3 nucleotides are TGTGCCAGCAGTTCCCCCGACAGGGCCCAAGAGACCCAGTACTTC. Its translation: CASSSPDRAQETQYF.

This clonotype was found many times. V is TRBV7-8 and J is TRBJ2-7; tentative D call: TRBD2 (5 bases). Trimming pared 5 bases from V and 6 bases from J, leaving 11 bases between. Looked up from germline, CDR1 is SGHVS and CDR2 is FQNEAQ. The CDR3 consists of 12 residues. The CDR3 reads CASSPSSFEQYV. The CDR3 bases are TGTGCCAGCAGCCCTTCTAGCTTCGAGCAGTACGTC.

This clonotype has a handful of counts. CDR3 nucleotides: TGTGCCAGCTCACCACCGATCCCAGGGTATAGGTACACAGATACGCAGTATTTT. It encodes CASSPPIPGYRYTDTQYF. The chain uses TRBV18 and TRBJ2-3, with a possible D match to TRBD1 (5 bases). This CDR3 comprises 18 residues. From germline, CDR1 is KGHSH and CDR2 LQKENI. V shed 0 bases and J shed 2 bases, with 18 bases lying between them.

This clonotype was found many times. The chain is built from TRBV7-9 and TRBJ2-4, with unresolved D. CDR1 is SEHNR, CDR2 FQNEAQ, per germline (reference sequence). There are 12 residues in the CDR3. Trimming removed 3 bases at V and 8 bases at J, with 8 bases between. CDR3 nucleotides: TGTGCCAGCAGCTTGGGCCGTGACATTCAGTACTTC. It specifies CASSLGRDIQYF.

This clonotype appeared a few times. The DNA of the CDR3 is TGCGCCAGCAGCTCACACACGGGGAACAATGAGCAGTTCTTC. This encodes CASSSHTGNNEQFF. V is TRBV5-1 and J is TRBJ2-1; a weak D match, TRBD2 (5 bases). Deletions cut 3 bases from V and 5 bases from J, with 12 bases between. Germline CDR1 is SGHRS and CDR2 is YFSETQ. CDR3 size: 14 residues.

The chain recombines TRBV4-1 with TRBJ1-1, with TRBD1 identical over 10 bases. The trim removed 5 bases at V and 4 bases at J, leaving 10 bases unmatched. The CDR3 runs to 16 residues. Per germline, CDR1 MGHRA and CDR2 YSYEKL. The CDR3 here is CASSWSGTGEGTEAFF. The CDR3 DNA reads TGCGCCAGCAGCTGGTCCGGGACAGGGGAGGGCACTGAAGCTTTCTTT.

This clonotype showed up many times. This sequence joins TRBV24-1 and TRBJ2-1; no firm D call. V was clipped by 8 bases and J by 4 bases, with 11 bases between them. The V gene's germline CDR1 is KGHDR and CDR2 SFDVKD. The CDR3 runs to 13 residues. CDR3 residues: CATIGMGYNEQFF. CDR3 DNA sequence: TGTGCCACCATAGGGATGGGATACAATGAGCAGTTCTTC.

This clonotype was counted many times. This chain connects TRBV11-2 to TRBJ2-2; a possible D gene is TRBD2 (5 bases). Germline V gene data show CDR1 as SGHAT and CDR2 as FQNNGV. The length of the CDR3 is 14 residues. Trimming left V 3 bases short and J 6 bases short, with 11 bases between. The CDR3, as DNA: TGTGCCAGCAGCTTGAGGGAAATTCCCGGGGAGCTGTTTTTT. This translates into CASSLREIPGELFF.

This clonotype occurred many times. The chain links TRBV7-3 to TRBJ2-3; D call uncertain. The CDR3 has 14 residues. Germline loops: CDR1 SGHTA, CDR2 FQGTGA. The ends were cut back, 1 base at V and 0 bases at J, with 5 bases in the middle. The CDR3 here is CASSLMGSTDTQYF. DNA for the CDR3: TGTGCCAGCAGCTTAATGGGGAGCACAGATACGCAGTATTTT.

This sequence joins TRBV12-3 or TRBV12-4 and TRBJ2-1; no definite D call. This CDR3 contains 16 residues. The V gene lost 5 bases and the J gene lost 0 bases, with 14 bases spanning the gap. CDR3 nucleotide sequence: TGTGCCAGCAGTACCTTTGGGCAGAGCTCCTACAATGAGCAGTTCTTC. Translating it yields CASSTFGQSSYNEQFF.

This clonotype was counted between two and nine times. The genes are TRBV2 and TRBJ2-3; perhaps TRBD2 as D (6 bases). The germline V gene encodes CDR1 SNHLY and CDR2 FYNNEI. V was shortened by 4 bases and J by 6 bases, with 20 bases between the two germline ends. CDR3 size: 16 residues. The CDR3 nucleotides are TGTGCCAGCAGTGTGAGTAGAAGCGGGTCAGTCGATACGCAGTATTTT. Its protein product is CASSVSRSGSVDTQYF. Supplemented by reference TRBV2 and TRBJ2-3, the full variable domain reads EPEVTQTPSHQVTQMGQEVILRCVPISNHLYFYWYRQILGQKVEFLVSFYNNEISEKSEIFDDQFSVERPDGSNFTLKIRSTKLEDSAMYFCASSVSRSGSVDTQYFGPGTRLTVL.

A few counts support this clonotype. The chain combines TRBV4-1 with TRBJ2-7; a weak D match, TRBD2 (6 bases). Germline V lookup: CDR1 MGHRA, CDR2 YSYEKL. The CDR3 has 16 residues. V lost 0 bases, J lost 2 bases, and 14 bases lay in between. CDR3 coding DNA: TGCGCCAGCAGCCAAGATGCGACTAGAGGGGCCTACGAGCAGTACTTC. As protein: CASSQDATRGAYEQYF.